This T cell receptor (beta chain) was retrieved from a study of monozygotic twins with inflammatory bowel disease. TCRdb re-called the 5' RACE reads, yielding one record per CDR3 amino acid sequence without DNA. Across about 300,000 distinct CDR3 sequences, the top ten clones capture roughly 5.2% of the sample. Blood, about 2.5 ml, was drawn per donor. This CDR3 has 16 residues. Germline assignment: CDR1 KGHDR and CDR2 SFDVKD. With respect to this clonotype: Antigen specificity is unknown.

Overall study findings and caveats: Compared with healthy co-twins, IBD patients showed reduced TCRbeta repertoire diversity by inverse Simpson.

The rearrangement links TRBV24-1 to TRBJ2-4. The clonotype originates from a human donor with ulcerative colitis or Crohn's disease, or a healthy co-twin of an affected twin (not recorded which). Sequencing was performed on blood. Here the CDR3 reads CATSDSTALAKNIQYF.